This T cell receptor (beta chain) was identified in a study of identifying expanded T cells in peripheral blood. During the collection period, no donor immune events like infections were recorded. TCRdb keeps only in-frame clones here, not all; method: immunoSEQ multiplex PCR. The sample has tens of thousands of clones; 70% to 90% are singletons. Germline values: CDR1 SGHDT, CDR2 YYEEEE. The CDR3 sequence is 14 residues long. V lost 4 bases and J lost 5, with 13 bases in between. Worth noting for this clone: Its specificity is not known.

Regarding the study as a whole: Differentially abundant clones: about 1.2 between replicates, approximately 16 at around 14 days, less than 25 at four.

The sequence was obtained from a person aged 18-70 years in good health. The sequenced sample consisted of blood. This chain links TRBV5-6 with TRBJ1-5; D possibly corresponds to TRBD1 (5 bases). CDR3 coding DNA: TGTGCCAGCAGCCTTAGGACAAAACATCAGCCCCAGCATTTT. Its translation: CASSLRTKHQPQHF.